This T cell receptor (beta chain) comes out of a study of OX40 agonist ivuxolimab in advanced cancers. About the study: Patients were dosed intravenously with ivuxolimab at 0.01 to 10 mg/kg every 2 weeks. It was permissible to have had prior anti-PD-1, anti-PD-L1 or anti-CTLA-4 therapy, and about 40% had some.

V lost 8 bases and J lost 5, with 17 bases in between. The CDR3 has 14 amino acids. CDR1 and CDR2 from the germline V gene are MNHEY and SVGAGI. Measured with immunoSEQ multiplex PCR; TCRdb has only the in-frame clones, and not every one. The profile shows 50,000 to 65,000 clones, around 90% of them singletons. The chain joins TRBV6-5 to TRBJ2-3, with a tentative D call TRBD2 (7 bases). The receptor was derived from an adult with an advanced solid tumor such as melanoma, head and neck, liver or kidney cancer. This specimen was CD4+ or CD8+ T cells sorted from blood, taken in a trial of the OX40 agonist ivuxolimab. CDR3 region: CASSGGLWGDTQYF. The CDR3 nucleotides are TGTGCCAGCTCCGGGGGGCTTTGGGGAGATACGCAGTATTTT.